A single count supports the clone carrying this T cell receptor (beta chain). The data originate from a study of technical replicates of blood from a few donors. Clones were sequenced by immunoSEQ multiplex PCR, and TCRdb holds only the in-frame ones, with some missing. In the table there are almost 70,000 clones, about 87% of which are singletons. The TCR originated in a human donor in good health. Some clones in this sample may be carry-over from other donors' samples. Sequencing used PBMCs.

Here the CDR3 reads CASSVDTGQGGTQYF. Written as DNA, the CDR3 is TGTGCCAGCAGCGTAGACACAGGACAGGGAGGGACCCAGTACTTC. V gene TRBV9 combines with J gene TRBJ2-5; TRBD1 matches 8 bases. J was trimmed by 7 bases and V by 0 bases; bases with no gene match: 8. The CDR3 totals 15 residues. The germline V gene encodes CDR1 SGDLS and CDR2 YYNGEE.